This T cell receptor (beta chain) was identified during a study of T cells after yellow fever vaccination (dated by TCRdb to between 2019 and 2020). A note on the overall study: The SMART-Seq v4 Ultra Low Input RNA kit was used to prepare libraries from fractions with low cell numbers. Bulk PBMC replicates and cell subsets were isolated from blood drawn at multiple timepoints before and after both primary and secondary immunization. Two healthy male donors, one aged 18 to 30 and one aged 30 to 40 years, made up the cohort. Bulk TCR alpha and beta repertoires were sequenced longitudinally to track T-cell clones before and after primary and booster YFV17D yellow fever vaccination.

The investigation overall reported the following: A small fraction of clonotypes showed up in both the CD4 and CD8 compartments, probably as a result of convergent recombination. The secondary T-cell response was weaker than the primary response but faster, peaking on day 5 instead of day 15. Because abundant contaminating clonotypes from the bulk population could be contained in FACS-sorted repertoires, computational filtering was required. The study included only two donors, which limits how far the findings can be generalized. Most clones expanded after primary vaccination (almost 97% of CD4 and 88% of CD8) were re-detected after the booster, suggesting that broad memory maintenance occurred.

TCR cDNA was synthesized by 5'RACE template switching, through which a universal primer site and unique molecular identifiers were introduced. Priming of cDNA synthesis was performed from both the TCR alpha and TCR beta constant segments. Library amplification used two PCR steps, and the second PCR step added sample barcodes and sequencing adapters. Sequencing of libraries was performed on Illumina HiSeq 2500 (2x100 bp) or NovaSeq (2x150 bp). As for the authors' bioinformatics: Reads were demultiplexed and collapsed into UMI consensus sequences with MIGEC, and V(D)J alignment was performed with MiXCR. Using edgeR on replicate PBMC samples, clonotypes were called vaccine-responding if FDR was below 0.01 and the log2 fold change was above 5 up to day 15. Each bulk clonotype was labeled CD4 or CD8 based on which sequenced repertoire, CD4 or CD8, contained the clonotype at higher abundance. TCRdb's own reprocessing of the public reads used fastp at Q25 and MiXCR and kept productive beta chains. Entries are consolidated by CDR3 protein sequence, retaining the most common genes and DNA. TCRdb's processing, not the authors' own work, is the source of the V and J calls. This sample has around 600,000 distinct CDR3 sequences in its table, and around 12% of those were observed once. Jointly, the top ten make up about 15% of the sample.

This clonotype was counted between two and nine times. Its cognate antigen has yet to be identified. Base qualities are not at hand, and no much larger clone is one base apart. A distance of 19 bases separates the germline ends of V and J, which lose 7 bases and 6 bases respectively. The cysteine opens and the phenylalanine closes a CDR3 of 15 amino acids. Just the 45-base CDR3 DNA is kept, in frame starting at base 1. CDR1 and CDR2, per the germline V gene, are MDHEN and SYDVKM. The treatment or condition label for this specimen denotes: live attenuated yellow fever vaccine strain. At each blood-draw timepoint, two biological replicates of bulk PBMCs were collected. A standard Ficoll-Paque protocol was used to isolate PBMCs from peripheral blood. TriZol was used to extract RNA from bulk PBMCs, from CD4 and CD8 fractions, and from dextramer-positive and dextramer-negative fractions.

Specimen: PBMCs, collected on the day of the yellow fever booster vaccination. This sequence originates from a young man who received the YFV17D yellow fever vaccine. The chain employs TRBV28 and TRBJ2-1; the D gene assignment is perhaps TRBD1 or TRBD2, with each matching 5 bases. The CDR3 amino acid sequence is: CASTRGQGGSNEQFF. The DNA sequence reads TGTGCCAGCACGAGGGGCCAGGGTGGTTCCAATGAGCAGTTCTTC. The CDR3, completed at both ends by the reference TRBV28 and TRBJ2-1 genes, gives the full variable domain DVKVTQSSRYLVKRTGEKVFLECVQDMDHENMFWYRQDPGLGLRLIYFSYDVKMKEKGDIPEGYSVSREKKERFSLILESASTNQTSMYLCASTRGQGGSNEQFFGPGTRLTVL.